A selection of T cell receptor beta chains follows, all from one sample in a study of response to subunit inactivated influenza vaccine. TCRdb used MiXCR to reprocess the RT-PCR reads, holding one entry per CDR3 protein. Among 400,000 to 550,000 distinct CDR3 sequences, 25% were seen once, and the ten largest hold 1.5% to 2%. The sequences come from CD4+ T cells sorted from PBMCs, collected roughly 5 days after vaccination. All receptors derive from a man in his fifties who received an inactivated influenza vaccine. The CDR3 runs from the conserved cysteine through the conserved F or W. D genes are given only for firm matches. The size of a clone is reported for some rows only, either as once, few or many, or as a class for expanded clones.

j_call clone_size d_call v_call cdr3_aa cdr3_nt
TRBJ2-7 . TRBD1 TRBV28 CASSPRRTGKPYEQYF TGTGCCAGCAGTCCTCGACGGACAGGGAAACCCTACGAGCAGTACTTC
TRBJ2-5 few TRBD2 TRBV20-1 CSARDIRGGETQYF TGCAGTGCTAGAGATATAAGGGGAGGGGAGACCCAGTACTTC
TRBJ2-3 few . TRBV6-2/TRBV6-3 CASSDLASPPTDTQYF TGTGCCAGCAGTGATCTAGCGAGCCCCCCCACAGATACGCAGTATTTT
TRBJ2-3 few TRBD2 TRBV5-1 CASSPGLAATDTQYF TGCGCCAGCAGCCCTGGACTAGCCGCCACAGATACGCAGTATTTT
TRBJ2-6 few . TRBV18 CASSPGLPGANVLTF TGTGCCAGCTCACCAGGACTCCCTGGGGCCAACGTCCTGACTTTC
TRBJ2-1 few TRBD2 TRBV10-3 CAISPVAGVYNEQFF TGTGCCATCTCTCCGGTAGCGGGAGTTTACAATGAGCAGTTCTTC
TRBJ1-6 . . TRBV20-1 CSARDGGWSPLHF TGCAGTGCTAGAGACGGGGGCTGGTCACCCCTCCACTTT
TRBJ1-2 few . TRBV12-3/TRBV12-4 CASGLGLLYGYTF TGTGCCAGCGGCCTGGGACTGCTCTATGGCTACACCTTC
TRBJ2-6 few . TRBV12-3/TRBV12-4 CASSINVLTF TGTGCCAGCAGTATCAACGTCCTGACTTTC
TRBJ1-5 few . TRBV20-1 CSARRANQPQHF TGCAGTGCCAGGAGGGCGAATCAGCCCCAGCATTTT
TRBJ1-1 . . TRBV20-1 CSARRGEAFF TGCAGTGCTAGGCGGGGGGAAGCTTTCTTT
TRBJ2-1 . . TRBV10-3 CAISELARDNEQFF TGTGCCATCAGTGAGTTAGCGAGAGACAATGAGCAGTTCTTC
TRBJ1-6 . . TRBV10-3 CATGTPLHF TGTGCCACCGGAACACCCCTCCACTTT
TRBJ2-7 . TRBD2 TRBV6-5 CASSYGGTTSYEQYF TGTGCCAGCAGTTACGGCGGGACTACCTCCTACGAGCAGTACTTC
TRBJ2-4 . . TRBV7-9 CASSLMTPGVQYF TGTGCCAGCAGCTTAATGACGCCGGGAGTTCAGTACTTC
TRBJ2-1 . TRBD2 TRBV20-1 CSALAGGPSDEQFF TGCAGTGCTCTAGCGGGGGGGCCTAGCGATGAGCAGTTCTTC
TRBJ1-1 many . TRBV29-1 CSVVEGSNTEAFF TGCAGCGTTGTAGAAGGCTCCAACACTGAAGCTTTCTTT
TRBJ2-5 many TRBD1 TRBV12-3/TRBV12-4 CASSRQGLQETQYF TGTGCCAGCAGTCGACAGGGTTTGCAAGAGACCCAGTACTTC
TRBJ1-4 many . TRBV12-3/TRBV12-4 CASRKAREKLFF TGTGCCAGTCGGAAGGCGCGGGAAAAACTGTTTTTT
TRBJ2-7 . . TRBV20-1 CSARYIAVLYEQYF TGCAGTGCTAGGTATATAGCAGTCCTATACGAGCAGTACTTC
TRBJ2-7 . TRBD1 TRBV6-2/TRBV6-3 CATQTPGQGYEQYF TGTGCCACCCAGACCCCGGGACAGGGGTACGAGCAGTACTTC
TRBJ2-2 few . TRBV10-3 CAISPDRGRTGELFF TGTGCCATCAGTCCTGACCGCGGACGCACCGGGGAGCTGTTTTTT
TRBJ2-7 many . TRBV4-2 CASSPPDSYEQYF TGTGCCAGCAGCCCCCCTGACTCTTACGAGCAGTACTTC
TRBJ2-1 once . TRBV6-2/TRBV6-3 CASSYLLNNEQFF TGTGCCAGCAGTTATCTCCTGAACAATGAGCAGTTCTTC
TRBJ2-2 . TRBD2 TRBV20-1 CSARDLAGRLTGELFF TGCAGTGCTAGAGATTTAGCGGGTCGGCTCACCGGGGAGCTGTTTTTT
TRBJ1-2 few TRBD1 TRBV4-1 CASSRTGAGNYGYTF TGCGCCAGCAGCCGAACAGGGGCGGGTAACTATGGCTACACCTTC
TRBJ1-6 few . TRBV27 CASSLSAETYNSPLHF TGTGCCAGCAGTTTATCGGCCGAAACCTATAATTCACCCCTCCACTTT
TRBJ2-7 few . TRBV20-1 CSGGLIYEQYF TGCAGCGGGGGCTTAATCTACGAGCAGTACTTC
TRBJ2-3 . TRBD2 TRBV7-3 CASSQTSGRSTDTQYF TGTGCCAGCAGCCAGACTAGCGGGAGGAGCACAGATACGCAGTATTTT
TRBJ2-7 few TRBD1 TRBV7-9 CASSRFGTGKDYEQYF TGTGCCAGCAGCCGATTTGGGACAGGGAAGGACTACGAGCAGTACTTC
TRBJ2-3 once . TRBV12-3/TRBV12-4 CASSFGGRGSTDTQYF TGTGCCAGCAGTTTCGGTGGGAGGGGGAGCACAGATACGCAGTATTTT
TRBJ2-7 . . TRBV6-2/TRBV6-3 CASSYWGSSYEQYF TGTGCCAGCAGTTACTGGGGTAGCTCCTACGAGCAGTACTTC
TRBJ2-1 . TRBD2 TRBV27 CASTRAGQPPRGSYNEQFF TGTGCCAGCACCAGAGCGGGGCAACCCCCCCGTGGATCCTACAATGAGCAGTTCTTC
TRBJ1-4 . . TRBV4-1 CASSQQGSTNEKLFF TGCGCCAGCAGCCAACAGGGTTCAACTAATGAAAAACTGTTTTTT
TRBJ2-1 . . TRBV7-8 CASSLAGGPQQFF TGTGCCAGCAGCTTAGCGGGGGGGCCTCAGCAGTTCTTC
TRBJ2-7 . TRBD1 TRBV7-3 CASSLEGTGAYEQYF TGTGCCAGCAGCTTAGAGGGGACAGGGGCCTACGAGCAGTACTTC
TRBJ1-5 many . TRBV4-3 CASSQGFQGQPQHF TGCGCCAGCAGCCAAGGTTTTCAGGGTCAGCCCCAGCATTTT
TRBJ2-1 . . TRBV3-1 CTFCRDIPSSSYNEQFF TGTACCTTCTGCCGGGACATTCCCTCGAGCTCCTACAATGAGCAGTTCTTC
TRBJ2-5 once . TRBV5-5 CASSFSGTRGETQYF TGTGCCAGCAGCTTCTCAGGGACCCGGGGGGAGACCCAGTACTTC
TRBJ1-2 many . TRBV5-1 CASSLRNSGYTF TGCGCCAGCAGCTTGCGGAATAGTGGCTACACCTTC
TRBJ1-2 few TRBD1 TRBV12-3/TRBV12-4 CASTKTGGAGYTF TGTGCCAGCACCAAGACAGGGGGCGCTGGCTACACCTTC
TRBJ1-5 few . TRBV12-3/TRBV12-4 CASSLPEGVVSNQPQHF TGTGCCAGCAGTCTTCCAGAGGGCGTCGTTAGCAATCAGCCCCAGCATTTT
TRBJ2-1 . . TRBV15 CATSTLGSSYNEQFF TGTGCCACCAGCACCTTGGGGAGCTCCTACAATGAGCAGTTCTTC
TRBJ2-2 . TRBD1 TRBV10-3 CAIRDRGNRTLDTGELFF TGTGCCATCAGGGACAGGGGGAATAGAACTTTGGACACCGGGGAGCTGTTTTTT
TRBJ2-1 few . TRBV5-6 CASSFTENYNEQFF TGTGCCAGCAGCTTTACAGAAAACTACAATGAGCAGTTCTTC
TRBJ2-5 . . TRBV5-1 CASSLNGETQYF TGCGCCAGCAGCTTAAATGGAGAGACCCAGTACTTC
TRBJ1-2 few . TRBV20-1 CSARDGRDAGHGYTF TGCAGTGCTAGAGATGGTAGGGACGCCGGCCATGGCTACACCTTC
TRBJ1-2 . TRBD1 TRBV12-3/TRBV12-4 CASSQAGQGRYGYTF TGTGCCAGCAGTCAGGCCGGACAGGGAAGGTATGGCTACACCTTC
TRBJ1-5 . . TRBV19 CASKPTPIYSHQPQHF TGTGCCAGTAAGCCCACACCCATCTACAGTCATCAGCCCCAGCATTTT
TRBJ2-1 . . TRBV9 CASSGGVGELDEQFF TGTGCCAGCAGCGGGGGGGTGGGGGAGTTGGATGAGCAGTTCTTC
TRBJ2-5 many . TRBV5-1 CASSLAGTGETQYF TGCGCCAGCAGCTTGGCCGGGACGGGGGAGACCCAGTACTTC
TRBJ2-1 . TRBD2 TRBV6-2/TRBV6-3 CASRSSGRRNEQFF TGTGCCAGCAGATCTAGCGGGAGGAGGAATGAGCAGTTCTTC
TRBJ2-5 many . TRBV5-1 CASRPGNQETQYF TGCGCCAGCAGACCGGGGAACCAAGAGACCCAGTACTTC
TRBJ2-2 . . TRBV7-8 CASSFVIALGTGELFF TGTGCCAGCAGCTTTGTTATTGCATTGGGCACCGGGGAGCTGTTTTTT